This T cell receptor beta chain was documented in a study of blood T cell repertoires in COVID-19. The repertoire was sequenced with immunoSEQ multiplex PCR; TCRdb's copy has only in-frame clones and lacks some. The sample records fewer than 450,000 clones, around 87% being singletons. The CDR3 is 14 amino acids. Trimming cost V 1 base and J 5 bases, with 11 bases left between them. Germline V gene lookup returns CDR1 MGHRA and CDR2 YSYEKL. The J gene is TRBJ1-2, the V gene TRBV4-1; no clear D. This TCR came from a woman in her 50s with COVID-19, enrolled during active disease. The specimen was peripheral blood. The CDR3: CASSQASREYGYTF. In nucleotides, the CDR3 is TGCGCCAGCAGCCAAGCCTCGAGGGAGTATGGCTACACCTTC.